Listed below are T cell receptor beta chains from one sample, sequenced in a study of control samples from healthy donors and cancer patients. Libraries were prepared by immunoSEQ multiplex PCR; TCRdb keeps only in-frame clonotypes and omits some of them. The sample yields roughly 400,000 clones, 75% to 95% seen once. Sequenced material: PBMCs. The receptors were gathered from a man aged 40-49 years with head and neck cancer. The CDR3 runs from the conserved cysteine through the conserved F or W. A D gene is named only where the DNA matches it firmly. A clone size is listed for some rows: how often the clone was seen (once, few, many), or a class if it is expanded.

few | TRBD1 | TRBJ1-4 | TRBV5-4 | TGTGCCGGTGGACAGGGGGCTTCTAATGAAAAACTGTTTTTT | CAGGQGASNEKLFF
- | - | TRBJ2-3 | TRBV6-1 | TGTGCCAGCAGTTCCGATGATACGCAGTATTTT | CASSSDDTQYF
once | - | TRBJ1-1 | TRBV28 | TGTGCCAGCAGTTTAATGACAGCTGAAGCTTTCTTT | CASSLMTAEAFF
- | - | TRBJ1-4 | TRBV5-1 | TGCGCCAGCAGCTTGGAGGCAACTAATGAAAAACTGTTTTTT | CASSLEATNEKLFF
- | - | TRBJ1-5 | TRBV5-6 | TGTGCCAGCAGCTTAGGGCCGAGGGTAGGTCAGCCCCAGCATTTT | CASSLGPRVGQPQHF
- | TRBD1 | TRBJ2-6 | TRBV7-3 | TGTGCCAGCAGCACCGGGACAGGGAACCCTGGGGCCAACGTCCTGACTTTC | CASSTGTGNPGANVLTF
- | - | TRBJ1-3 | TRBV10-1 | TGCGCCAGCAGTGAGTCCCCAACGCCAGTGGGAAACACCATATATTTT | CASSESPTPVGNTIYF
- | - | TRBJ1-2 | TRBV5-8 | TGTGCCAGCAACGAATACCTAGGGAATTTC | CASNEYLGNF
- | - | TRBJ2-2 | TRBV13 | TGTGCCAGCAGCCCCCGAGGTGCCGGGGAGCTGTTTTTT | CASSPRGAGELFF
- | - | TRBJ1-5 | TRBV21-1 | TGTGCCAGCAGCAAAGGAGTGGCAGACATTAATCAGCCCCAGCATTTT | CASSKGVADINQPQHF